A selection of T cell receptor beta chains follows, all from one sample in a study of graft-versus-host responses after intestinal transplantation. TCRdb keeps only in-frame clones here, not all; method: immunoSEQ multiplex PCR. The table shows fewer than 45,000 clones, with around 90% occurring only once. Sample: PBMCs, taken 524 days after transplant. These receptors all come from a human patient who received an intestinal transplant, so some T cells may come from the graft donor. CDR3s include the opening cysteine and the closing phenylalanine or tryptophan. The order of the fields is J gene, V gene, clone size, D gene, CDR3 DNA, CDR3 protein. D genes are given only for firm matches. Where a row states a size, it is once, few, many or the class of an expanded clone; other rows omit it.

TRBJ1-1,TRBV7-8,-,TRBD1,TGTGCCAGCAGCTTAGGGGACAGAGTCACTGAAGCTTTCTTT,CASSLGDRVTEAFF
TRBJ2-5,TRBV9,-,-,TGTGCCAGCAGCGTAGGTTCTGGCGGGACCCAAGAGACCCAGTACTTC,CASSVGSGGTQETQYF
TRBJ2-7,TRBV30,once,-,TGTGCCTGGAGTGTAACAGGCACCTACGAGCAGTACTTC,CAWSVTGTYEQYF
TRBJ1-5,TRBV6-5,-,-,TGTGCCAGCAGTCGAAAGGGAAAGAGCAATCAGCCCCAGCATTTT,CASSRKGKSNQPQHF
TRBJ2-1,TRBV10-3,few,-,TGTGCCATCAAGTCGGCCTACAATGAGCAGTTCTTC,CAIKSAYNEQFF
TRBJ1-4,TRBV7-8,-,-,TGTGCCAGCAGCACAGTAGGGGGTGTTAATGAAAAACTGTTTTTT,CASSTVGGVNEKLFF
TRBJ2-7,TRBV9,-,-,TGTGCCAGCAGCGTAGATGGGGGGCGCGGGAACGAGCAGTACTTC,CASSVDGGRGNEQYF
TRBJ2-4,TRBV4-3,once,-,TGCGCCAGCAGCCAAGCTCAGGCAGTAGCCAAAAACATTCAGTACTTC,CASSQAQAVAKNIQYF
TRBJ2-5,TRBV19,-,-,TGTGCCAGTAGTATGGGTATTAGGGGGGAGACCCAGTACTTC,CASSMGIRGETQYF
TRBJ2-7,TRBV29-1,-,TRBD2,TGCAGCGCCACTAGCGCAAGAGGTACCGACGAGCAGTACTTC,CSATSARGTDEQYF
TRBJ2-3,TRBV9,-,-,TGTGCCAGCAGCGGCTATGTCGGCACAGATACGCAGTATTTT,CASSGYVGTDTQYF
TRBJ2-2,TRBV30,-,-,TGTGCCTGGGAACAGTACACCGGGGAGCTGTTTTTT,CAWEQYTGELFF
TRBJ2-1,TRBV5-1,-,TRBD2,TGCGCCAGCAGCTCCTCCCTAGCGGGCCAGCAGTTCTTC,CASSSSLAGQQFF
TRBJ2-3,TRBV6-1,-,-,TGTGCCAGCAGTCCACGGACTGAGGGGGATACGCAGTATTTT,CASSPRTEGDTQYF
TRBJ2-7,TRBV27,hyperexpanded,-,TGTGCCAGCAGTTTCGGGGACGGCTACGAGCAGTACTTC,CASSFGDGYEQYF
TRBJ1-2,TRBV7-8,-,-,TGTGCCAGCAGCTTAGCGCCCCAGGGGAACTATGGCTACACCTTC,CASSLAPQGNYGYTF
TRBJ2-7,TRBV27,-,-,TGTGCCAGCAGGAGGGGGGCCTACGAGCAGTACTTC,CASRRGAYEQYF
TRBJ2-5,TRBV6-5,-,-,TGTGCCAGCAGTTCAGTGGATACCTTAGTTGAGACCCAGTACTTC,CASSSVDTLVETQYF
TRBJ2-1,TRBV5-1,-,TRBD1,TGCGCCAGCAGCTCACAGGGGGCGCGATACAATGAGCAGTTCTTC,CASSSQGARYNEQFF
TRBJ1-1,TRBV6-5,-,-,TGTGCCAGCAGTTCGTCAGTCAACACTGAAGCTTTCTTT,CASSSSVNTEAFF
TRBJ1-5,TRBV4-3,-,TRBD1,TGCGCCAGCAGCCAAGGGAGGCGTGGGACAGGGAGGGGAGCTAGGGGGAATCAGCCCCAGCATTTT,CASSQGRRGTGRGARGNQPQHF
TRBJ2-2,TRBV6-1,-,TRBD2,TGTGCCAGCAGTGGGCCGGGACTAGCGGGAGGGAAGAACACCGGGGAGCTGTTTTTT,CASSGPGLAGGKNTGELFF
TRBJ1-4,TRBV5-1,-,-,TGCGCCAGCAGCTTGGAAGTGGGCGGTGCAACTAATGAAAAACTGTTTTTT,CASSLEVGGATNEKLFF
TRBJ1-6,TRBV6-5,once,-,TGTGCCAGCAGTTACAAGGGACTCCCAAGGGATTCACCCCTCCACTTT,CASSYKGLPRDSPLHF
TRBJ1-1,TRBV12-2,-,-,TGTGCAAGTCGCTTAGTGCACGGCAGGGGGCACACTGAAGCTTTCTTT,CASRLVHGRGHTEAFF
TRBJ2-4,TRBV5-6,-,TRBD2,TGTGCCAGCAGCTTGGTATCTAGCGGGAAAAACATTCAGTACTTC,CASSLVSSGKNIQYF
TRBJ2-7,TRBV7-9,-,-,TGTGCCAGCAGCTTAGCCAGCTCCCGCTACGAGCAGTACTTC,CASSLASSRYEQYF
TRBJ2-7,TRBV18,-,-,TGTGCCAGCTCGAATCAAGGCTACGAGCAGTACTTC,CASSNQGYEQYF
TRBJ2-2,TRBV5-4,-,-,TGTGCCAGCAGCTTGGAACAGGGGAGGACCGGGGAGCTGTTTTTT,CASSLEQGRTGELFF
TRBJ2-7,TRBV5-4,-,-,TGTGCCAGCAGCCTAGGGGCCTCGGAGGACGAGCAGTACTTC,CASSLGASEDEQYF
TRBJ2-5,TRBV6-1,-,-,TGTGCCAGCATGGCAGGGAGGGAGACCCAGTACTTC,CASMAGRETQYF
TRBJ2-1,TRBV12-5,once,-,TGTGCTAGTGGTTTGGTACGAACAGGGCCGTGGGATTCACTCTACAATGAGCAGTTCTTC,CASGLVRTGPWDSLYNEQFF
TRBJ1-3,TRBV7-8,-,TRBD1,TGTGCCAGCAGCTTAGCCCCAGGGGGCTCTGGAAACACCATATATTTT,CASSLAPGGSGNTIYF
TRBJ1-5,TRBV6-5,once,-,TGTGCCAGCAGTTTATCCGGGGGGGGCAATCAGCCCCAGCATTTT,CASSLSGGGNQPQHF
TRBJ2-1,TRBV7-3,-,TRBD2,TGTGCCAGCAGCTTAACGTCGGGAGGGGGGAATGAGCAGTTCTTC,CASSLTSGGGNEQFF
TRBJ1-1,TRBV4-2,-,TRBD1,TGTGCCAGCAGCTCGAAGCGGACAGGGTTGTCTGAAGCTTTCTTT,CASSSKRTGLSEAFF
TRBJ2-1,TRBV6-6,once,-,TGTGCCAGCAGTATCAGGGCTTACAATGAGCAGTTCTTC,CASSIRAYNEQFF
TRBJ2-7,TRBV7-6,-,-,TGTGCCAGCAGCCAGTACGGCGGGGATCAAGGCGAGCAGTACTTC,CASSQYGGDQGEQYF
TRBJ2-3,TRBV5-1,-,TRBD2,TGCGCCAGCAGCTCAGACGGGACTAGGGCAGATACGCAGTATTTT,CASSSDGTRADTQYF
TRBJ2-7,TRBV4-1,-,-,TGCGCCAGCAGCCTGACGGTCGGGACCCAGAGCTCCTACGAGCAGTACTTC,CASSLTVGTQSSYEQYF
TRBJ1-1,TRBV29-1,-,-,TGCAGCGTCGCCGAGGGGATGAACACTGAAGCTTTCTTT,CSVAEGMNTEAFF
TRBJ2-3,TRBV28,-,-,TGTGCCAGCAGTTTACCAAGTGCAAGGCAGTATTTT,CASSLPSARQYF
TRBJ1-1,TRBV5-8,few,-,TGTGCCAGCAGCGGGGGGTTAGGGATGAACACTGAAGCTTTCTTT,CASSGGLGMNTEAFF
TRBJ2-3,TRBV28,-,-,TGTGCCAGCAGTTTGGAGCCAGTGGCCACAGATACGCAGTATTTT,CASSLEPVATDTQYF
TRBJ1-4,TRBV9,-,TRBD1,TGTGCCAGCAGCGCCGACCGCGGACAGGGAACCTTTCCCAGAGGTATAAAACTGTTTTTT,CASSADRGQGTFPRGIKLFF
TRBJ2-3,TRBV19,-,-,TGTGCCAGTAGTATCTTAACGTGGGCAGATACGCAGTATTTT,CASSILTWADTQYF
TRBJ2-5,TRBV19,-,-,TGTGCCAGTAGTAGACTAGTTCGCGAGACCCAGTACTTC,CASSRLVRETQYF
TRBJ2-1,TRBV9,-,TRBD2,TGTGCCAGCAGCGTAGGCGGGAGGGAAGACAATGAGCAGTTCTTC,CASSVGGREDNEQFF
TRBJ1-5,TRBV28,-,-,TGTGCCAGCAGTCTCAGGACGGACCGACGCGGTCAGCCCCAGCATTTT,CASSLRTDRRGQPQHF
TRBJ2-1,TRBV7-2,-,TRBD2,TGTGCCAGCACCCTAGCGGGTTACAATGAGCAGTTCTTC,CASTLAGYNEQFF
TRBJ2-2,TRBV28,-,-,TGTGCCAGCAGTACTCCAGGGGACACCGGGGAGCTGTTTTTT,CASSTPGDTGELFF
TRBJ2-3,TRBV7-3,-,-,TGTGCCAGCAGCTCCGGGACTCCCAGCACAGATACGCAGTATTTT,CASSSGTPSTDTQYF
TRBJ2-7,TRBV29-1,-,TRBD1,TGCAGCGTGGGACAGGGGGTCGTATACGAGCAGTACTTC,CSVGQGVVYEQYF
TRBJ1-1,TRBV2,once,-,TGTGCCAGCAGTGACAGACCGACGACTGAAGCTTTCTTT,CASSDRPTTEAFF
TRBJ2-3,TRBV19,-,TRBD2,TGTGCCAGTAGTATAAGGGTGACTAGCGGGAGTGCGACAGATACGCAGTATTTT,CASSIRVTSGSATDTQYF